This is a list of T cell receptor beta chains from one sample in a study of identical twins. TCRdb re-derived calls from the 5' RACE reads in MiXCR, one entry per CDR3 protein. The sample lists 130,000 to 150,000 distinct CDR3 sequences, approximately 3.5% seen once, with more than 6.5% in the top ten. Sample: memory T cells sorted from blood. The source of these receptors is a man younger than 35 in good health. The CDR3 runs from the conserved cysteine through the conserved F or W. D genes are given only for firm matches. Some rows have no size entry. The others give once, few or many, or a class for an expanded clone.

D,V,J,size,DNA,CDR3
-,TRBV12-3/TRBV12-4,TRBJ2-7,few,TGTGCCAGCAGCCCCGGGCGGGGAGCGTCCTACGAGCAGTACTTC,CASSPGRGASYEQYF
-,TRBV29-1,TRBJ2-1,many,TGCAGCGTCGTCATGGGCAGCTCCTACAATGAGCAGTTCTTC,CSVVMGSSYNEQFF
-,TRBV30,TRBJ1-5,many,TGTGCCTGGAGTGTCGGGGGGGACAATCAGCCCCAGCATTTT,CAWSVGGDNQPQHF
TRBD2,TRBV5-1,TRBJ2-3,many,TGCGCCAGCAGATCCTTGGGACTAGCGACAGATACGCAGTATTTT,CASRSLGLATDTQYF
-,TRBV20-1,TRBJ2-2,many,TGCAGTGCTAGACCAGCGAGGAACACCGGGGAGCTGTTTTTT,CSARPARNTGELFF
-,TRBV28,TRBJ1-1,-,TGTGCCAGCAATTCAGGCGGTAATAAAGCTTTCTTT,CASNSGGNKAFF
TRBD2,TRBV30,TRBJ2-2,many,TGTGCCTGCACGCCGGGACTAGGAAAGGGCGGGGAGCTGTTTTTT,CACTPGLGKGGELFF
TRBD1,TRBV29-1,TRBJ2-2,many,TGCAGCGTTGAAGATGGACAGGTCACCGGCGGGGAGCTGTTTTTT,CSVEDGQVTGGELFF
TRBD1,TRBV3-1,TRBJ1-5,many,TGTGCCAGCAGCGACGGGACAGGGAGATATAGCAATCAGCCCCAGCATTTT,CASSDGTGRYSNQPQHF
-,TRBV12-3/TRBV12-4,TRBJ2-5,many,TGTGCCAGCAGTCAAGGACCGGGCAAACAAGAGACCCAGTACTTC,CASSQGPGKQETQYF
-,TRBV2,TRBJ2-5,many,TGTGCCAGCGCCGGCTTACAGGCGAAAGAGACCCAGTACTTC,CASAGLQAKETQYF
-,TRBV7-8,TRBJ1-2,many,TGTGCCAGCAGTAAAGACAGAGGGAGGGGAGCTAACTATGGCTACACCTTC,CASSKDRGRGANYGYTF
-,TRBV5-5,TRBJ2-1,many,TGTGCCAGCAGCTTCACATCGGGTGAGCAGTTCTTC,CASSFTSGEQFF
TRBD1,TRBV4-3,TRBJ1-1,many,TGCGCCAGCAGCCAGTTCGATGGGGCAGGGGGGGGGACTGAAGCTTTCTTT,CASSQFDGAGGGTEAFF
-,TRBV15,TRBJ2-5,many,TGTGCCACCAGCGTCTTACAGGGTTTGGAGACCCAGTACTTC,CATSVLQGLETQYF
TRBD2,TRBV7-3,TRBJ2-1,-,TGTGCCAGCAGCCCCCGGGGGCCGGGACTAGCGTTGAATGAGCAGTTCTTC,CASSPRGPGLALNEQFF
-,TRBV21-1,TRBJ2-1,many,TGTGCCAGCAGCAGATACAGGGACCGCATTGGGGGTGAGCAGTTCTTC,CASSRYRDRIGGEQFF
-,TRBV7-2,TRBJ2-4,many,TGTGCCAGCAGCTTAGAGCCGACCCGCGCCAAAAACATTCAGTACTTC,CASSLEPTRAKNIQYF
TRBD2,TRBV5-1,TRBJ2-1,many,TGCGCCAGCAGCTTGCAAGGACTAGCCTACAATGAGCAGTTCTTC,CASSLQGLAYNEQFF
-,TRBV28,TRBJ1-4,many,TGTGCCAGCAGTTCCCCGACTGAAAAACTGTTTTTT,CASSSPTEKLFF
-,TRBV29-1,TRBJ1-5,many,TGCAGCGTTGCGGATTATAGCAATCAGCCCCAGCATTTT,CSVADYSNQPQHF
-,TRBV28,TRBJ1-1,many,TGTGCCAGCTTAAAGGAAACAGGGGAAGCTTTCTTT,CASLKETGEAFF
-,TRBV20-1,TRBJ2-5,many,TGCAGTGCTAGTTTAGAGACCCAGTACTTC,CSASLETQYF
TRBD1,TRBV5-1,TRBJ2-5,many,TGCGCCAGCGGGACAGGGCCCTGGGGAGAGACCCAGTACTTC,CASGTGPWGETQYF
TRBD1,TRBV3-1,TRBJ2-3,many,TGTGCCAGCAGCCGACGGGACAGCCGGCTGTATTTT,CASSRRDSRLYF
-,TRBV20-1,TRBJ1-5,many,TGCAGTGCAACAGGGCTCAGGAGCAATCAGCCCCAGCATTTT,CSATGLRSNQPQHF
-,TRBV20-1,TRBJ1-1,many,TGCAGTCCTAGATTAAGGCGAGGGGCCTTTGAAGCTTTCTTT,CSPRLRRGAFEAFF
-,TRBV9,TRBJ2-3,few,TGTGCCAGCAGCGTAGAGCAGGGTCTCCGCACAGATACGCAGTATTTT,CASSVEQGLRTDTQYF
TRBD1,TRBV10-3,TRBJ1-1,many,TGTGCCATCAGTGATCCAGGGGGCATGAACACTGAAGCTTTCTTT,CAISDPGGMNTEAFF
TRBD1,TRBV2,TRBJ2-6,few,TGTGCCAGCAGTGAAGCTAAGAGTGGGTCCCCCCGGGACAGGAACTCTGGGGCCAACGTCCTGACTTTC,CASSEAKSGSPRDRNSGANVLTF
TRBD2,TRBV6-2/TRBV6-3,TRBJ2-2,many,TGTGCCAGCAACCTACTAGCGGCCGGGGAGCTGTTTTTT,CASNLLAAGELFF
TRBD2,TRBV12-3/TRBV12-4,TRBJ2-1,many,TGTGCCAGCAGTTTAGTCGGCGGGAGGGCGGGTGAGCAGTTCTTC,CASSLVGGRAGEQFF
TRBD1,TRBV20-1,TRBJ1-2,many,TGCAGTGCCCAGGGACAGAGAAGTTACACCTTC,CSAQGQRSYTF
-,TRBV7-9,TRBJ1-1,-,TGTGCCAGCAGCCCCCCGGAAGCTTTCTTT,CASSPPEAFF
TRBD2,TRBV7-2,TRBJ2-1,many,TGTGCCAGCAGGGCAGCGGGAGGGCTCAATGAGCAGTTCTTC,CASRAAGGLNEQFF
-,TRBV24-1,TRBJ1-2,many,TGTGCCACCAGTGATTCCTACGGGCGGTATGGCTACACCTTC,CATSDSYGRYGYTF
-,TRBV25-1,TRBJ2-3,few,TGTGCCAGCGCACCGGGGTTGAAGGATACGCAGTATTTT,CASAPGLKDTQYF
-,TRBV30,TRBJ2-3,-,TGTGCCTGGAGCCTTTGGCGGGCCACCACAGATACGCAGTATTTT,CAWSLWRATTDTQYF